The TCR beta chain described here comes from a study of blood T cell repertoires in COVID-19. For the study at large: Acute and convalescent COVID-19 specimens originated in the United States, Italy and Spain.

This CDR3 comprises 13 residues. Germline CDR1 reads SGHDT; CDR2 reads YYEEEE. The V and J ends lost 5 bases and 9 bases, in that order; junction bases with no gene match: 8. Some clones are missing from TCRdb's copy, which holds only in-frame ones; the method was immunoSEQ multiplex PCR. The table shows roughly 330,000 clones, with around four fifths occurring only once. The specimen was peripheral blood. The sequence derives from a woman in her fifties or sixties with acute or convalescent COVID-19. The rearrangement uses TRBV5-6 and TRBJ2-1, with 7 bases fitting TRBD2. The CDR3 region has the DNA TGTGCCAGCAGAACCGGGAGGATAGGTGAGCAGTTCTTC. Translation: CASRTGRIGEQFF.